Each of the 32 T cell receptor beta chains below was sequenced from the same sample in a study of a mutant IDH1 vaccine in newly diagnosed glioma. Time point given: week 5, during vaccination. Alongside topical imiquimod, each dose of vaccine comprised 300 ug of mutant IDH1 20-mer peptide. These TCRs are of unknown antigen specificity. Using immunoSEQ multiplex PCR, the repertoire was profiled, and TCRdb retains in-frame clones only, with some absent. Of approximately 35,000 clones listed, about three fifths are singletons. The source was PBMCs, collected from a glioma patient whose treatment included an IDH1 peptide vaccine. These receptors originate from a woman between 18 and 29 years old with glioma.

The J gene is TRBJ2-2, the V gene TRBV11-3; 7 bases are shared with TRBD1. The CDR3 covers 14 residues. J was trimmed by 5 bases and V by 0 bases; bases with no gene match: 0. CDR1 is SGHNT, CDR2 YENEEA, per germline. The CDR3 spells CASSLETGTGELFF. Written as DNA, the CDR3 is TGTGCCAGCAGCTTAGAGACAGGGACCGGGGAGCTGTTTTTT.

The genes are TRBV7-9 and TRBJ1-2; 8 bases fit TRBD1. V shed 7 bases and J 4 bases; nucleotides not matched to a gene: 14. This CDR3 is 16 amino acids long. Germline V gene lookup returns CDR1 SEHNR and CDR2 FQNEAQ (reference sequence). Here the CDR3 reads CASNPLDRGGFYGYTF. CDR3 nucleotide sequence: TGTGCCAGCAACCCTCTAGACAGGGGAGGATTCTATGGCTACACCTTC.

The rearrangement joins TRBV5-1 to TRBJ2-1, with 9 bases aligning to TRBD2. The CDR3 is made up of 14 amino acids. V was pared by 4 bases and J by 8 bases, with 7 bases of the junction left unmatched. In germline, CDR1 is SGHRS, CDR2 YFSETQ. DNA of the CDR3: TGCGCCAGCAGCCCGGGACTAGCCTTATATGAGCAGTTCTTC. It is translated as CASSPGLALYEQFF.

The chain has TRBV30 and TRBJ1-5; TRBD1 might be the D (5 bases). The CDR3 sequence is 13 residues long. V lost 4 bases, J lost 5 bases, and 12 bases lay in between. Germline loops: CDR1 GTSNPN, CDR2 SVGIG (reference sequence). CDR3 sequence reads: CAWNRLRDQPQHF. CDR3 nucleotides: TGTGCCTGGAACAGGTTAAGGGATCAGCCCCAGCATTTT.

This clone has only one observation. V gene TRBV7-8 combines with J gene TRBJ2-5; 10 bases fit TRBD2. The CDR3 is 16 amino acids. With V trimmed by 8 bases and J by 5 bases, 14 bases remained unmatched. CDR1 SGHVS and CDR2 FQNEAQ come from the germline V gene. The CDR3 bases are TGTGCCAGCTTCGGGCTAGCGGGAGTTAGGGGGGAGACCCAGTACTTC. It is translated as CASFGLAGVRGETQYF.

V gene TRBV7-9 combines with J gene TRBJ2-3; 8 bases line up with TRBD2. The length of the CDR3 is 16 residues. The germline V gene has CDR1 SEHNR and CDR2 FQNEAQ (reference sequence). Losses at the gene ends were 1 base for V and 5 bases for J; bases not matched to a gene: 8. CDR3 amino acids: CASSLVASGSGDTQYF. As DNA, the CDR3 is TGTGCCAGCAGCTTAGTTGCCAGCGGGAGTGGAGATACGCAGTATTTT.

The CDR3 is CASSEGGHRNTGELFF. The CDR3 DNA reads TGCGCCAGCAGTGAGGGGGGGCATAGGAACACCGGGGAGCTGTTTTTT. The chain uses TRBV10-2 and TRBJ2-2; D may correspond to TRBD1 or TRBD2 (6 bases each). CDR3 length equals 16 residues. V was pared by 2 bases and J by 1 base, with 11 bases between. Germline-derived CDR1 and CDR2 are WSHSY and SAAADI.

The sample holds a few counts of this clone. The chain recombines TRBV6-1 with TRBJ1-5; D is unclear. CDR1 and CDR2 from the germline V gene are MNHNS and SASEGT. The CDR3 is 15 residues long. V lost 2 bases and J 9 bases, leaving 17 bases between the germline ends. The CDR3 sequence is CASSEYETPWGPQHF. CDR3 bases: TGTGCCAGCAGTGAATACGAGACCCCTTGGGGGCCCCAGCATTTT.

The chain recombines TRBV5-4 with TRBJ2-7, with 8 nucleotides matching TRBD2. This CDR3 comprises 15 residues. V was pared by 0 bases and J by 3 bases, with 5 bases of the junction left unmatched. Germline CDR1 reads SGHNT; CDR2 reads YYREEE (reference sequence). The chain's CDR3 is CASSLDPGGNYEQYF. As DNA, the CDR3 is TGTGCCAGCAGCTTGGACCCGGGAGGGAACTACGAGCAGTACTTC.

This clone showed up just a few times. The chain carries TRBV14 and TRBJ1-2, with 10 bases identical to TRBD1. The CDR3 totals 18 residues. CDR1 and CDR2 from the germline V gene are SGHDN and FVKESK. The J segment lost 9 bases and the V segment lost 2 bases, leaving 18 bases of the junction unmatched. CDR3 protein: CASSQSVQYVGDRGRYTF. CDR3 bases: TGTGCCAGCAGCCAATCGGTGCAATACGTTGGGGACAGGGGACGCTACACCTTC.

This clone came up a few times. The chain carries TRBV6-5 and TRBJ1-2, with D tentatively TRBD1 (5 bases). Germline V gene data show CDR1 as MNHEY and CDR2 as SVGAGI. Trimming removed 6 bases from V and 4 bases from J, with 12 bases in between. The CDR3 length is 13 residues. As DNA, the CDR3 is TGTGCCAGCAGCGCCGGGACTTCCTATGGCTACACCTTC. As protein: CASSAGTSYGYTF.

The chain's CDR3 is CASSLQGNEKLFF. In DNA, the CDR3 is TGTGCCAGCAGCTTACAGGGAAATGAAAAACTGTTTTTT. This chain joins TRBV7-9 and TRBJ1-4; D possibly corresponds to TRBD1 (5 bases). This CDR3 spans 13 amino acids. The V end was cut by 2 bases, the J end by 5 bases, with 6 bases between. Germline lookup yields CDR1 SEHNR and CDR2 FQNEAQ (reference sequence).

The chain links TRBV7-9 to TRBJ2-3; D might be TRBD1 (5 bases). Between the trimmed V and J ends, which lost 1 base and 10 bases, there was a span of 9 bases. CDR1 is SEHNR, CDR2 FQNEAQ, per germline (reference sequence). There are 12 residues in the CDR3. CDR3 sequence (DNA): TGTGCCAGCAGCTTAGAGGGGCTGGCGCAGTATTTT. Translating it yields CASSLEGLAQYF.

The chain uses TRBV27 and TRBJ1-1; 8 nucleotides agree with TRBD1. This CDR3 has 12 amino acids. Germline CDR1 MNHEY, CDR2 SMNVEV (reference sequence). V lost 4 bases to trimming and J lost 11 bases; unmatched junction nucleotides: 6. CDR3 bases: TGTGCCAGCAGTTCAACGGACAGGGAGGCTTTCTTT. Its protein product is CASSSTDREAFF.

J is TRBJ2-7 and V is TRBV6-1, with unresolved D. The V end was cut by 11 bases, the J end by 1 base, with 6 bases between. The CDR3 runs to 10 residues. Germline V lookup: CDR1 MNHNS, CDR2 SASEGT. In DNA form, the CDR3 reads TGTGCCTCAAGATCCTACGAGCAGTACTTC. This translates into CASRSYEQYF.

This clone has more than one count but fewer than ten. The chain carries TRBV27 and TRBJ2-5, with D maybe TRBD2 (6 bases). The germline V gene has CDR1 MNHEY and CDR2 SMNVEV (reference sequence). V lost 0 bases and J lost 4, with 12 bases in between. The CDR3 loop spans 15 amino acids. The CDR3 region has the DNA TGTGCCAGCAGTTTATCTGGGGGGAGAGGAGAGACCCAGTACTTC. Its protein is CASSLSGGRGETQYF.

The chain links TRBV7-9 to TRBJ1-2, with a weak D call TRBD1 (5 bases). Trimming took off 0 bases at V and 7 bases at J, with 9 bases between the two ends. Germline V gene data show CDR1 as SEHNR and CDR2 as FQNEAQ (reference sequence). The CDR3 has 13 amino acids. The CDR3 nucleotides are TGTGCCAGCAGCTTAGCCGGGGACCCTGGCTACACCTTC. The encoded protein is CASSLAGDPGYTF.

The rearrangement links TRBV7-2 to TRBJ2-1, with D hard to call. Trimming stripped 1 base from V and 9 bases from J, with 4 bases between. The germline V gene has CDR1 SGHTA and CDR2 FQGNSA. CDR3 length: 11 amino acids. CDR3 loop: CASSLGGEQFF. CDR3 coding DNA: TGTGCCAGCAGCTTAGGGGGTGAGCAGTTCTTC.

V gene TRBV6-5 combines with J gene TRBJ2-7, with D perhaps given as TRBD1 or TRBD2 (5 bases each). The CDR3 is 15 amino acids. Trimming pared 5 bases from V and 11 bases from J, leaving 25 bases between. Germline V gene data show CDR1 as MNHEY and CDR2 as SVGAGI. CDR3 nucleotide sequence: TGTGCCAGCAGTCCTGATATCCGGGACCAGGCCCAGGAGTACTTC. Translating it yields CASSPDIRDQAQEYF.

Here the CDR3 DNA reads TGTGCCAGCAGCCAAAGGACAGAGGGGACAGATACGCAGTATTTT. Its translation is CASSQRTEGTDTQYF. The chain is built from TRBV28 and TRBJ2-3; maybe TRBD1 (6 bases). Germline V gene lookup returns CDR1 MDHEN and CDR2 SYDVKM. V dropped 6 bases and J dropped 3 bases, with 16 bases sitting between them. The CDR3 length is 15 residues.

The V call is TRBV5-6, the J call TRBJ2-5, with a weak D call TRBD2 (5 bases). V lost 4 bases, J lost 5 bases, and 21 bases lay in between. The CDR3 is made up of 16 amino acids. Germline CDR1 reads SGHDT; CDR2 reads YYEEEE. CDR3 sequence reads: CASSLDLFSGSETQYF. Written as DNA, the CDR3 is TGTGCCAGCAGCCTCGATCTTTTTTCGGGGTCGGAGACCCAGTACTTC.

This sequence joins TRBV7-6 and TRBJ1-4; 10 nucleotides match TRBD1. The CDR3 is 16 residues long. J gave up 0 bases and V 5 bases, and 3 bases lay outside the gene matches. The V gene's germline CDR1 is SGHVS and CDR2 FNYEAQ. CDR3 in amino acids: CASSIGTGATNEKLFF. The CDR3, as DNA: TGTGCCAGCAGCATAGGGACAGGGGCAACTAATGAAAAACTGTTTTTT.

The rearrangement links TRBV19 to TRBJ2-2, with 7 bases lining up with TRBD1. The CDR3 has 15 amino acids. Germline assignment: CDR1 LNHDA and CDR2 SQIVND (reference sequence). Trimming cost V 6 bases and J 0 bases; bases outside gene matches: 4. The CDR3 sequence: CASSFGTANTGELFF. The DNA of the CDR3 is TGTGCCAGTAGCTTCGGGACAGCGAACACCGGGGAGCTGTTTTTT.

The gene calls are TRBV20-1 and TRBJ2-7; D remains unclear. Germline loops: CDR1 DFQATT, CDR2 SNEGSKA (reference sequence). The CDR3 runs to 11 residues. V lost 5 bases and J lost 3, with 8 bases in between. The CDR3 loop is CSAPNGYEQYF. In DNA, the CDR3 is TGCAGTGCTCCCAATGGCTACGAGCAGTACTTC.

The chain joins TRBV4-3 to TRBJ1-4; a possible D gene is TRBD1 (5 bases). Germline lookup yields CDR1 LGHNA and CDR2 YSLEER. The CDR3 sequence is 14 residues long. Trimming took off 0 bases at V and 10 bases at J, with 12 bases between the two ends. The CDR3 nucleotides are TGCGCCAGCAGCCAAGATCCTTTGGGGGGAAAACTGTTTTTT. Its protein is CASSQDPLGGKLFF.

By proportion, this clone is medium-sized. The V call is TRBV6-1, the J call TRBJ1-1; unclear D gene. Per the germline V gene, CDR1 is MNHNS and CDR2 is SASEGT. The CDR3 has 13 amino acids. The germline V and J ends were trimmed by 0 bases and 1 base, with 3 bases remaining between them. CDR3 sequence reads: CASSEAENTEAFF. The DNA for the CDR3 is TGTGCCAGCAGTGAAGCCGAGAACACTGAAGCTTTCTTT.

Written as DNA, the CDR3 is TGTGCCTGGAGTGTAACGGAAAAACTGTTTTTT. Amino acids: CAWSVTEKLFF. The gene calls are TRBV30 and TRBJ1-4; D remains ambiguous. Trimming removed 0 bases from V and 8 bases from J, with 4 bases in between. The germline gives CDR1 GTSNPN, CDR2 SVGIG (reference sequence). The CDR3 length is 11 residues.

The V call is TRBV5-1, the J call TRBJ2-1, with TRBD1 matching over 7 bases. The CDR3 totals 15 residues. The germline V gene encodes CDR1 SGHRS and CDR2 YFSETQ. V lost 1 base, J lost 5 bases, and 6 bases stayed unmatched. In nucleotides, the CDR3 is TGCGCCAGCAGCTTGCAGGCGACAGGGCACAATGAGCAGTTCTTC. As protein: CASSLQATGHNEQFF.

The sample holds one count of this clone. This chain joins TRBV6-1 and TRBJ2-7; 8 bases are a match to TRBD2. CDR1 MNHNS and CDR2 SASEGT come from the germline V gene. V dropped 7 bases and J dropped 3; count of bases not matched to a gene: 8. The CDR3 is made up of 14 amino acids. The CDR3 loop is CASTVSGEDYEQYF. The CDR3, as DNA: TGTGCCAGCACGGTTAGCGGGGAAGACTACGAGCAGTACTTC.

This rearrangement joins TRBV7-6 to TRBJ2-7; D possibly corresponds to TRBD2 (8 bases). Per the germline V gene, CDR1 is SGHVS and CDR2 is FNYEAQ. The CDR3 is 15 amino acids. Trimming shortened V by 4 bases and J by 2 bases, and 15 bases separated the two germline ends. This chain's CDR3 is CASSSGGTATYEQYF. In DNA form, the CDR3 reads TGTGCCAGCAGCTCGGGAGGGACAGCTACCTACGAGCAGTACTTC.

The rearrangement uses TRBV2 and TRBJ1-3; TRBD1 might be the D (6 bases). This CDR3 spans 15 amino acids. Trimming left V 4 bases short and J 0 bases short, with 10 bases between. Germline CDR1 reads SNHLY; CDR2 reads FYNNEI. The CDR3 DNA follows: TGTGCCAGCAGTGTGGACAGCTACTCTGGAAACACCATATATTTT. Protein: CASSVDSYSGNTIYF.

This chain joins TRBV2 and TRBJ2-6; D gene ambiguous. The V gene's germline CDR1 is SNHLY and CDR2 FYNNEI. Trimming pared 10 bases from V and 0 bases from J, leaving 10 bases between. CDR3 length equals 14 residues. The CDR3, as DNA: TGTGCCATAAGTCCACGCTCTGGGGCCAACGTCCTGACTTTC. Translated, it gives CAISPRSGANVLTF.